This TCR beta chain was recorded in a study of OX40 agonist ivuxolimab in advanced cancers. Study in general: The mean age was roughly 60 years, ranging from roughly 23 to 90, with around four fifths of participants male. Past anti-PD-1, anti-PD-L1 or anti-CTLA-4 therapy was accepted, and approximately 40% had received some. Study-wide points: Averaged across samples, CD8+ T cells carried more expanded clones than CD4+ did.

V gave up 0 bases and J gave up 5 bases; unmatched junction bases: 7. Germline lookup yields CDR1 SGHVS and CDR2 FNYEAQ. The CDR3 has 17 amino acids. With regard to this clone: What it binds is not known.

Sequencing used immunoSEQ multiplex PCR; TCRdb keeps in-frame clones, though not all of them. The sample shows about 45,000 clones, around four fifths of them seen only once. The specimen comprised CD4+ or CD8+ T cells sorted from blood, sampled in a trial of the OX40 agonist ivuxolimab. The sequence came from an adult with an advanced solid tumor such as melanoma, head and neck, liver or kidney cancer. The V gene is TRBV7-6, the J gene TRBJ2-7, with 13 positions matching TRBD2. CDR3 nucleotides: TGTGCCAGCAGCTTAGCCCCACTAGCGGGAGGGCCCCACGAGCAGTACTTC. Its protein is CASSLAPLAGGPHEQYF.